The 24 T cell receptor beta chains listed next were all sequenced from one sample in a study of blood T cell repertoires in COVID-19. TCRdb's table, derived via immunoSEQ multiplex PCR, lists solely in-frame clones and lacks some. In the table there are tens of thousands of clones, around 90% of which are singletons. Sample: peripheral blood. The origin of the receptors is a man over 45 with acute or convalescent COVID-19.

The CDR3 DNA reads TGTGCCAGCAGTTTACCTACAGGGGAGGTAGGGCAGCCCCAGCATTTT. It encodes CASSLPTGEVGQPQHF. V is TRBV28 and J is TRBJ1-5, with TRBD1 identical over 7 bases. This CDR3 spans 16 amino acids. Germline V gives CDR1 MDHEN, CDR2 SYDVKM. The trim removed 2 bases at V and 7 bases at J, leaving 11 bases unmatched.

This chain links TRBV6-5 with TRBJ1-3, with 7 bases fitting TRBD1. The CDR3 extends over 14 amino acids. The V and J ends lost 7 bases and 4 bases, in that order; junction bases with no gene match: 7. CDR1 MNHEY and CDR2 SVGAGI come from the germline V gene. In nucleotides, the CDR3 is TGTGCCAGCACCGAGACAGGGAAAGGAAACACCATATATTTT. Translated: CASTETGKGNTIYF.

The chain joins TRBV7-7 to TRBJ2-5, with TRBD2 identical over 8 bases. This CDR3 has 15 amino acids. CDR1 SSHAT and CDR2 FNYEAQ come from the germline V gene (reference sequence). The CDR3 is CASSPSGGLTETQYF. The CDR3 nucleotides read TGTGCTTCTTCCCCCAGCGGGGGTTTGACGGAGACCCAGTACTTC.

This clone was found a few times. This sequence joins TRBV27 and TRBJ2-7, with TRBD2 identical over 10 bases. Germline V gives CDR1 MNHEY, CDR2 SMNVEV (reference sequence). The CDR3 extends over 15 amino acids. The V segment lost 2 bases and the J segment 7 bases; nucleotides outside the gene matches: 8. Written as DNA, the CDR3 is TGTGCCAGCAGTTTACGGACGACTAGCGGGTATGAGCAGTACTTC. The encoded protein is CASSLRTTSGYEQYF.

The chain uses TRBV24-1 and TRBJ1-2; D unresolved. CDR1 and CDR2 (germline): KGHDR, SFDVKD. V was shortened by 5 bases and J by 6 bases, with 12 bases between the two germline ends. The CDR3 contains 13 residues. CDR3 sequence: CATSVRGFDGYTF. The CDR3 DNA reads TGTGCCACCAGTGTTCGAGGGTTTGATGGCTACACCTTC.

The rearrangement links TRBV4-1 to TRBJ1-6; D is possibly TRBD1 (5 bases). V was pared by 4 bases and J by 7 bases, with 17 bases between. The germline V gene encodes CDR1 MGHRA and CDR2 YSYEKL. The CDR3 totals 16 residues. The CDR3: CASSPLAGPGNSPLHF. As DNA, the CDR3 is TGCGCCAGCAGCCCCCTCGCGGGACCCGGGAATTCACCCCTCCACTTT.

This chain uses TRBV7-5 with TRBJ2-3; TRBD1, the D gene given by the table, was not confirmed from the DNA. TRBV7-5 is noted as a pseudogene. The CDR3 runs to 18 residues. The CDR3 sequence: CARSLANQLQGPPDTQYF. As DNA, the CDR3 is TGTGCCAGAAGCTTAGCCAATCAGCTACAGGGTCCCCCAGATACGCAGTATTTT.

This clone was counted many times. The rearrangement links TRBV16 to TRBJ1-5; D is unresolved. The CDR3 spans 15 residues. CDR1 is KGHSY, CDR2 FQNENV, per germline. The V end lost 2 bases, the J end lost 1 base, and 9 bases lay between the germline ends. CDR3 bases: TGTGCCAGCAGCCAAAGCAGCAGGAGCAATCAGCCCCAGCATTTT. This codes for CASSQSSRSNQPQHF.

J is TRBJ2-5 and V is TRBV11-2; TRBD1 is a possible D gene (5 bases). Germline lookup yields CDR1 SGHAT and CDR2 FQNNGV. The CDR3 length is 15 residues. Deletions cut 5 bases from V and 2 bases from J, with 15 bases between. This chain's CDR3 is CASSPEPGIQETQYF. The CDR3 region has the DNA TGTGCCAGCAGCCCAGAGCCAGGGATACAAGAGACCCAGTACTTC.

V and J are TRBV9 and TRBJ1-3, with 8 positions matching TRBD1. CDR3 length: 15 amino acids. V lost 4 bases, J lost 4 bases, and 7 bases stayed unmatched. Germline V gene data show CDR1 as SGDLS and CDR2 as YYNGEE. Here the CDR3 reads CASSTQGAQGNTIYF. Here the CDR3 DNA reads TGTGCCAGCAGCACCCAGGGGGCGCAAGGAAACACCATATATTTT. Full variable domain (missing parts from reference TRBV9 and TRBJ1-3): DSGVTQTPKHLITATGQRVTLRCSPRSGDLSVYWYQQSLDQGLQFLIQYYNGEERAKGNILERFSAQQFPDLHSELNLSSLELGDSALYFCASSTQGAQGNTIYFGEGSWLTVV.

The genes are TRBV9 and TRBJ2-5; TRBD2 matches 13 bases. V trimming: 0 bases; J trimming: 5 bases; junction bases outside the gene matches: 4. The CDR3 spans 16 residues. Germline lookup yields CDR1 SGDLS and CDR2 YYNGEE. The CDR3 loop reads CASSVGLAGGSETQYF. The CDR3 DNA sequence: TGTGCCAGCAGCGTAGGACTAGCGGGGGGTTCGGAGACCCAGTACTTC.

This clone is medium-sized. J is TRBJ2-1 and V is TRBV28, with 7 bases that match TRBD1. This CDR3 region has 14 residues. CDR1 is MDHEN and CDR2 is SYDVKM in the germline V gene. Trimming removed 7 bases from V and 4 bases from J; junction bases left unmatched: 7. This CDR3 reads CASTLRQGYNEQFF. The CDR3 DNA sequence: TGTGCCAGCACCTTACGACAGGGATACAATGAGCAGTTCTTC.

The chain is built from TRBV10-2 and TRBJ2-1; 12 nucleotides agree with TRBD2. Germline CDR1 reads WSHSY; CDR2 reads SAAADI. This CDR3 contains 15 residues. Trimming removed 3 bases from V and 8 bases from J; junction bases left unmatched: 5. In nucleotides, the CDR3 is TGCGCCAGCAGTGATCCTAGCGGGGGGGTCGATGAGCAGTTCTTC. This encodes CASSDPSGGVDEQFF.

This clone is labeled medium-sized. The chain joins TRBV6-2 or TRBV6-3 to TRBJ1-1; no reliable D call. Germline V gene data show CDR1 as MNHEY and CDR2 as SVGEGT. V was clipped by 0 bases and J by 1 base, with 9 bases between them. This CDR3 has 15 amino acids. CDR3 sequence reads: CASSYSQNPNTEAFF. DNA of the CDR3: TGTGCCAGCAGTTACTCGCAGAACCCGAACACTGAAGCTTTCTTT.

V and J are TRBV7-9 and TRBJ2-7; 14 bases agree with TRBD2. Looked up from germline, CDR1 is SEHNR and CDR2 is FQNEAQ (reference sequence). Unmatched junction bases numbered 7, after V lost 4 bases and J lost 2 bases. This CDR3 is 17 amino acids long. This CDR3 is CASSSSETSGGAYEQYF. CDR3 sequence (DNA): TGTGCCAGCAGCTCCTCCGAGACTAGCGGGGGGGCCTACGAGCAGTACTTC.

This clone was observed a single time. J is TRBJ2-2 and V is TRBV18; 8 positions agree with TRBD1. Per germline, CDR1 KGHSH and CDR2 LQKENI. Trimming at V came to 7 bases and at J to 6 bases, leaving 4 bases not matched to a gene. The CDR3 runs to 13 residues. CDR3 in amino acids: CASCGQGAGELFF. The CDR3 DNA is TGTGCCAGCTGCGGACAGGGTGCCGGGGAGCTGTTTTTT.

This chain joins TRBV6-5 and TRBJ1-1; perhaps TRBD1 as D (6 bases). Trimming removed 2 bases from V and 7 bases from J, with 20 bases in between. This CDR3 is built from 16 residues. CDR1 is MNHEY and CDR2 is SVGAGI in the germline V gene. As DNA, the CDR3 is TGTGCCAGCAGTTACCCCAGGGGTACGGCGACGGGTGAAGCTTTCTTT. It yields the protein CASSYPRGTATGEAFF.

This chain connects TRBV7-8 to TRBJ2-1; no clear D. With 1 base removed from V and 0 bases from J, the gap between germline ends came to 7 bases. The germline CDR1 and CDR2 sequences are SGHVS and FQNEAQ. The CDR3 runs 15 residues. CDR3 nucleotide sequence: TGTGCCAGCAGCTTAGATGAGAGCTCCTACAATGAGCAGTTCTTC. Amino acids: CASSLDESSYNEQFF. The whole variable domain, filled in from reference TRBV7-8 and TRBJ2-1, reads GAGVSQSPRYKVAKRGQDVALRCDPISGHVSLFWYQQALGQGPEFLTYFQNEAQLDKSGLPSDRFFAERPEGSVSTLKIQRTQQEDSAVYLCASSLDESSYNEQFFGPGTRLTVL.

The rearrangement joins TRBV27 to TRBJ2-5; D is possibly TRBD2 (5 bases). Trimming removed 9 bases at V and 3 bases at J, with 23 bases between. The CDR3 extends over 16 amino acids. Germline-derived CDR1 and CDR2 are MNHEY and SMNVEV (reference sequence). The CDR3 nucleotides read TGTGCCAGTAGCGCTTGGACGGAGCGACCCAAAGAGACCCAGTACTTC. Translated: CASSAWTERPKETQYF.

The chain joins TRBV5-4 to TRBJ2-1; possible D gene TRBD2, 5 bases. This CDR3 contains 13 residues. Germline-derived CDR1 and CDR2 are SGHNT and YYREEE (reference sequence). V lost 2 bases to trimming and J lost 6 bases, with 9 bases between them. CDR3 nucleotide sequence: TGTGCCAGCAGCTTCGGGGATGCCAATGAGCAGTTCTTC. It codes for CASSFGDANEQFF. The full variable domain, completed using reference TRBV5-4 and TRBJ2-1, is ETGVTQSPTHLIKTRGQQVTLRCSSQSGHNTVSWYQQALGQGPQFIFQYYREEENGRGNFPPRFSGLQFPNYSSELNVNALELDDSALYLCASSFGDANEQFFGPGTRLTVL.

The chain recombines TRBV18 with TRBJ1-1; D is perhaps TRBD1 (6 bases). This CDR3 spans 21 amino acids. The V end lost 4 bases, the J end lost 4 bases, and 34 bases lay between the germline ends. Germline-derived CDR1 and CDR2 are KGHSH and LQKENI. CDR3 sequence: CASSRRGRTEDSRGRGTEAFF. The DNA for the CDR3 is TGTGCCAGCTCACGAAGGGGACGGACTGAGGACAGCCGCGGTCGGGGCACTGAAGCTTTCTTT.

CDR3 coding DNA: TGTGCCAGCAGCTACAATCAGGGGGCCGACGAGCAGTACTTC. Its protein is CASSYNQGADEQYF. The V call is TRBV6-6, the J call TRBJ2-7; the match to TRBD1 covers 8 bases. Germline V gene data show CDR1 as MNHNY and CDR2 as SVGAGI (reference sequence). Trimming at V came to 6 bases and at J to 5 bases, leaving 9 bases not matched to a gene. The CDR3 is made up of 14 amino acids.

The rearrangement uses TRBV28 and TRBJ2-7, with TRBD2 as a possible D gene (6 bases). The V end was cut by 6 bases, the J end by 3 bases, with 15 bases between. The germline V gene has CDR1 MDHEN and CDR2 SYDVKM. The CDR3 length is 14 residues. The CDR3 sequence is CASSAGWPGYEQYF. CDR3 DNA sequence: TGTGCCAGCAGCGCGGGGTGGCCGGGCTACGAGCAGTACTTC.

The count of this clone is one. Here the CDR3 reads CASSLTGGEDGYTF. CDR3 in DNA: TGTGCCAGCAGCTTAACAGGGGGCGAGGATGGCTACACCTTC. The chain is built from TRBV7-3 and TRBJ1-2; TRBD1 aligns across 7 bases. The germline V gene has CDR1 SGHTA and CDR2 FQGTGA. This CDR3 contains 14 residues. V shed 0 bases, J shed 6 bases, and the junction held 4 bases outside the gene matches. Complete variable domain (other parts from reference TRBV7-3 and TRBJ1-2): GAGVSQTPSNKVTEKGKYVELRCDPISGHTALYWYRQSLGQGPEFLIYFQGTGAADDSGLPNDRFFAVRPEGSVSTLKIQRTERGDSAVYLCASSLTGGEDGYTFGSGTRLTVV.